Listed below are T cell receptor beta chains from one sample, sequenced in a study of STAT5B mutations in CD4+ large granular lymphocyte leukemia. The method was immunoSEQ multiplex PCR; TCRdb's version includes in-frame clones alone and lacks a portion of them. This table has over 30,000 clones, less than 85% appearing once. The sample taken for sequencing was CD4+ T cells from blood buffy coats. The receptor source for this set is a human donor in good health. The conserved cysteine and the conserved F or W are not part of the CDR3 here. A D gene is named only where the DNA matches it firmly. Some rows mark clone size as missing; the rest say once, few, many or name a class of expanded clone.

clone_size j_call d_call v_call cdr3_aa
once TRBJ2-3 TRBD2 TRBV11-1 ASRPSGDTDTQY
- TRBJ1-6 - TRBV7-9 ASSHDVPLPLH
once TRBJ2-5 TRBD2 TRBV4-1 ASSLLGLAGGIGYQETQY
- TRBJ2-2 TRBD2 TRBV2 ASRARPGTSGRYGELF
- TRBJ1-2 - TRBV19 ATSEIGYGYT
once TRBJ2-2 - TRBV10-2 ASSSMIGGELF
- TRBJ1-2 - TRBV7-2 ASSHREGGGYGYT
- TRBJ2-1 - TRBV19 ASSTSGGLGSEQF
- TRBJ2-6 - TRBV6-6 ASWAVSSGANVLT
- TRBJ1-2 - TRBV10-3 AISDGPHVNYGYT
- TRBJ2-7 TRBD1 TRBV7-8 ASSFGTGYEQY
- TRBJ2-7 - TRBV29-1 SVGTRYEQY
- TRBJ2-7 TRBD2 TRBV5-1 ASSPTSGSSYEQY
few TRBJ1-5 - TRBV10-3 ATRSGNQPQH
- TRBJ2-5 TRBD1 TRBV27 ASSLARDRLKETQY
few TRBJ1-4 TRBD1 TRBV10-2 ASSGRDRAYEKLF
few TRBJ2-2 - TRBV5-1 ASSLSSVIGELF
- TRBJ2-5 - TRBV6-1 ASSPRGGIETQY
- TRBJ2-7 TRBD2 TRBV6-6 ASSYLAGFYEQY
- TRBJ2-7 - TRBV10-3 AISEGRLGYEQY
- TRBJ1-1 - TRBV19 ASSPTSTGRTEAF
- TRBJ2-6 - TRBV5-1 ASSLSSGANVLT
- TRBJ2-7 - TRBV7-2 ASSLVSSNSYEQY
- TRBJ2-3 - TRBV29-1 SVGDRDTQY
once TRBJ1-1 - TRBV13 ASSLYGTPNTEAF
- TRBJ2-7 TRBD2 TRBV19 ASSIASGSSYEQY
- TRBJ2-3 TRBD2 TRBV7-9 ASSLAAGRDTQY
few TRBJ1-2 TRBD1 TRBV4-3 ASSQDLGQGARGYT
- TRBJ2-5 TRBD2 TRBV6-6 ASSYGLAGSQETQY
- TRBJ1-3 TRBD1 TRBV15 ATRTYRGSGNTIY
- TRBJ2-1 TRBD1 TRBV6-6 ASSYSPGTGVV
- TRBJ2-3 TRBD1 TRBV5-1 ASSWVGTGTYHTQY
- TRBJ1-1 - TRBV19 ASSIPGGRTEAF
few TRBJ1-1 - TRBV20-1 SASPGQAAF
- TRBJ2-2 - TRBV4-2 ASSHGARANTGELF
- TRBJ2-7 - TRBV15 ATSRDPSYEQY
few TRBJ1-5 - TRBV2 ASKIQGVGNQPQH
- TRBJ2-2 - TRBV6-6 ASSYPLGTGELF
- TRBJ2-7 TRBD2 TRBV5-1 ASSSLAGKIYEQY
- TRBJ2-5 - TRBV29-1 SVEKETQY
- TRBJ2-3 TRBD2 TRBV5-1 ASSWGTSEDTQY
- TRBJ2-1 - TRBV10-1 ASSETKGRPYNEQF
- TRBJ2-1 TRBD2 TRBV11-2 ASSLGTSGPWDEQF
- TRBJ1-5 TRBD1 TRBV6-1 ASNPTGSNQPQH
- TRBJ2-5 - TRBV9 ASSTFGRETQY
- TRBJ2-5 TRBD2 TRBV14 ASSLSPRLAGAQETQY
- TRBJ2-5 - TRBV5-5 ASSSTGGQETQY
few TRBJ1-1 - TRBV6-1 ASSEGGTPSRTEAF
- TRBJ1-5 - TRBV19 ASSIIAGTAGNQPQH
few TRBJ1-5 - TRBV7-6 ASSPGRIGNQPQH
once TRBJ2-2 TRBD2 TRBV19 ASSILGSGTSGRATGELF
once TRBJ2-1 TRBD2 TRBV27 ASSSSALAHAEQF
- TRBJ1-6 - TRBV19 ASSIHQINNSPLH
few TRBJ1-2 - TRBV7-2 ASSPGFNYGYT
- TRBJ2-5 - TRBV5-1 ASSLAAAGETQY
few TRBJ2-7 - TRBV10-2 ASSVAGRHDEQY
- TRBJ2-3 TRBD2 TRBV7-2 ASSYGTSRDTQY
- TRBJ1-3 - TRBV6-4 ASSDEPGRGNTIY
- TRBJ2-7 - TRBV23-1 ASSQSEDYSYEQY